The 12 T cell receptor beta chains presented below share a single source sample, sequenced in a study of cytomegalovirus exposure and HLA in healthy donors. The PCR used 60 Vbeta and 13 Jbeta primers. Produced via immunoSEQ multiplex PCR; TCRdb's table is partial and in-frame only. The sample shows 90,000 to 100,000 clones, 75% to 80% of them seen only once. Material: PBMCs. The source of these receptors is a female donor in good health and CMV-seronegative.

This clone was observed a handful of times. The V call is TRBV28, the J call TRBJ1-2; 10 bases line up with TRBD1. The CDR3 contains 17 residues. The junction had 10 bases not matched to a gene; V was cut back by 4 bases and J by 2 bases. Germline V CDR1 and CDR2: MDHEN, SYDVKM. The CDR3 DNA is TGTGCCAGCAGTTCTTCCTTTGGGACAGGGGTAAACTATGGCTACACCTTC. It encodes CASSSSFGTGVNYGYTF.

Only a few counts were recorded for this clone. This chain links TRBV28 with TRBJ2-6, with 7 bases matching TRBD1. V was clipped by 1 base and J by 0 bases; unmatched bases: 6. From germline, CDR1 is MDHEN and CDR2 SYDVKM. The CDR3 spans 18 residues. The CDR3 sequence: CASSLSGQSYSGANVLTF. The CDR3 DNA follows: TGTGCCAGCAGTTTATCGGGACAGTCATACTCTGGGGCCAACGTCCTGACTTTC.

The chain links TRBV15 to TRBJ1-6, with 8 bases aligning to TRBD1. V trimming: 6 bases; J trimming: 10 bases; junction bases outside the gene matches: 14. The CDR3 is made up of 16 amino acids. The germline V gene encodes CDR1 LNHNV and CDR2 YYDKDF (reference sequence). The CDR3 loop reads CATRAPRTGRGSPLHF. The CDR3 DNA reads TGTGCCACCAGGGCACCAAGGACAGGGCGGGGATCACCCCTCCACTTT.

The chain links TRBV30 to TRBJ1-1; 7 nucleotides line up with TRBD1. The CDR3 runs to 15 residues. Losses at the gene ends were 5 bases for V and 0 bases for J; bases not matched to a gene: 9. From germline, CDR1 is GTSNPN and CDR2 SVGIG (reference sequence). The CDR3 coding sequence is TGTGCCTGGGAGAGGACAGGAGGGCTGAACACTGAAGCTTTCTTT. Encoded protein: CAWERTGGLNTEAFF.

This sequence joins TRBV15 and TRBJ2-2; D may be TRBD2 (5 bases). This CDR3 region has 13 residues. Trimming took 0 bases from V and 7 from J, leaving 6 bases between them. Germline V gene sequence: CDR1 LNHNV, CDR2 YYDKDF (reference sequence). The CDR3 DNA reads as TGTGCCACCAGCAGAGACGAGGGCGGGGAGCTGTTTTTT. It codes for CATSRDEGGELFF. The variable domain in full, completed from reference TRBV15 and TRBJ2-2, reads DAMVIQNPRYQVTQFGKPVTLSCSQTLNHNVMYWYQQKSSQAPKLLFHYYDKDFNNEADTPDNFQSRRPNTSFCFLDIRSPGLGDTAMYLCATSRDEGGELFFGEGSRLTVL.

The chain couples TRBV2 to TRBJ2-5, with no clear D. The DNA matches TRBJ2-7 better at its end, which makes the J call doubtful. CDR1 is SNHLY, CDR2 FYNNEI, per germline. The CDR3 runs 13 residues. CDR3 coding DNA: TGTGCCAGCAATTTGCACGTTCTATACGAGCAGTACTTC. This encodes CASNLHVLYEQYF.

The genes are TRBV28 and TRBJ2-7, with D maybe TRBD1 (5 bases). Per the germline V gene, CDR1 is MDHEN and CDR2 is SYDVKM. The CDR3 totals 13 residues. V dropped 6 bases and J dropped 0 bases, with 9 bases sitting between them. The CDR3 is CASSLTVSYEQYF. CDR3 bases: TGTGCCAGCAGCCTGACAGTCTCCTACGAGCAGTACTTC.

This chain connects TRBV5-1 to TRBJ2-1; D is unclear. There are 15 residues in the CDR3. V was cut by 0 bases and J by 4 bases, with 11 bases left in between. CDR1 and CDR2 from the germline V gene are SGHRS and YFSETQ. The CDR3 nucleotides are TGCGCCAGCAGCTTGGACAAGACATTTTACAATGAGCAGTTCTTC. Encoded protein: CASSLDKTFYNEQFF.

This clone came up a few times. The chain is built from TRBV27 and TRBJ2-7; 7 bases map to TRBD1. The V segment lost 10 bases and the J segment 5 bases; nucleotides outside the gene matches: 11. This CDR3 has 13 amino acids. The V gene's germline CDR1 is MNHEY and CDR2 SMNVEV (reference sequence). CDR3: CATHGRGGNEQYF. DNA for the CDR3: TGTGCCACCCACGGGCGAGGGGGCAACGAGCAGTACTTC.

The chain carries TRBV5-4 and TRBJ1-1; TRBD1 matches 8 bases. The CDR3 covers 16 residues. Per germline, CDR1 SGHNT and CDR2 YYREEE (reference sequence). V lost 3 bases to trimming and J lost 1 base; unmatched junction nucleotides: 8. CDR3 sequence reads: CASSSFAGTGNTEAFF. The CDR3 DNA sequence: TGTGCCAGCAGCTCCTTCGCCGGGACAGGGAACACTGAAGCTTTCTTT.

The chain carries TRBV6-5 and TRBJ2-1, with 11 bases fitting TRBD2. The V gene end was trimmed by 6 bases and the J gene end by 4 bases; junction bases not matched to a gene: 5. Germline-derived CDR1 and CDR2 are MNHEY and SVGAGI. The CDR3 extends over 15 amino acids. CDR3 in amino acids: CASRALAGGYNEQFF. The DNA of the CDR3 is TGTGCCAGCAGAGCTCTAGCGGGAGGATACAATGAGCAGTTCTTC.

This clone showed up just a few times. The chain has TRBV7-2 and TRBJ2-7, with D unclear. Germline V lookup: CDR1 SGHTA, CDR2 FQGNSA. This CDR3 is 14 amino acids long. Trimming took off 4 bases at V and 0 bases at J, with 10 bases between the two ends. CDR3 sequence reads: CASSSQASSYEQYF. The CDR3 region has the DNA TGTGCCAGCAGCTCTCAAGCTAGCTCCTACGAGCAGTACTTC.